What follows are 10 T cell receptor beta chains derived from one specimen sequenced in a study of post-analysis software for immune sequencing data. Their antigens are not known. Unique molecular identifiers featured in each of the TCR beta cDNA libraries. Each CDR3 protein is one row after TCRdb ran MiXCR on the PCR reads. Of 450,000 to 700,000 distinct CDR3 sequences listed, roughly 47% were seen once; the top ten hold more than 1.5%. Study findings and constraints: In patients, 4 to 6 TRBV segments were more frequent than in controls, with TRBV5-6, TRBV5-1 and TRBV20-1 among them.

Sample: blood. These receptors were collected from a girl aged 10 to 17 with multiple sclerosis.

The V call is TRBV7-2, the J call TRBJ1-2; D is uncertain. There are 13 residues in the CDR3. The V gene's germline CDR1 is SGHTA and CDR2 FQGNSA. Between the trimmed V and J ends, which lost 1 base and 4 bases, there was a span of 7 bases. The CDR3 nucleotides are TGTGCCAGCAGCTTAGGCCATCCCTATGGCTACACCTTC. Translating it yields CASSLGHPYGYTF. The full variable domain, its missing parts supplied by reference TRBV7-2 and TRBJ1-2, is GAGVSQSPSNKVTEKGKDVELRCDPISGHTALYWYRQSLGQGLEFLIYFQGNSAPDKSGLPSDRFSAERTGGSVSTLTIQRTQQEDSAVYLCASSLGHPYGYTFGSGTRLTVV.

Notes on this clonotype: One end of the junction varies from germline; a read error may be responsible. The chain links TRBV4-1 to TRBJ2-7; perhaps TRBD2 as D (5 bases). The length of the CDR3 is 14 residues. Germline lookup yields CDR1 MGHRA and CDR2 YSYEKL. DNA of the CDR3: TGCGCCAGCAGCTCTTTTTCTAGCTCCGACGAGCAGTACTTC. This gives the protein CASSSFSSSDEQYF.

This clonotype turned up a few times. The genes are TRBV7-3 and TRBJ2-5; D possibly uses TRBD1 or TRBD2 (5 bases each). The CDR3 length is 15 residues. V gave up 5 bases and J gave up 5 bases, with 18 bases separating them. CDR1 is SGHTA, CDR2 FQGTGA, per germline. CDR3 in DNA: TGTGCCAGCAGCGCCGATGGGGGATGGATGGAGACCCAGTACTTC. Protein sequence: CASSADGGWMETQYF.

In its sample, this clonotype was seen a few times. The chain has TRBV5-5 and TRBJ2-5; 7 bases line up with TRBD1. The CDR3 is 16 amino acids. In germline, CDR1 is SGHKS, CDR2 YYEKEE (reference sequence). Unmatched junction bases numbered 13, after V lost 3 bases and J lost 5 bases. CDR3 loop: CASSSPQGPQSETQYF. The CDR3 DNA follows: TGTGCCAGCAGCTCCCCACAGGGGCCCCAATCGGAGACCCAGTACTTC.

The chain has TRBV7-3 and TRBJ2-3, with 10 bases fitting TRBD2. The CDR3 loop spans 16 amino acids. With V trimmed by 3 bases and J by 6 bases, 9 bases remained unmatched. CDR1 is SGHTA, CDR2 FQGTGA, per germline. CDR3 protein: CASSFLRAGGTDTQYF. The CDR3 coding sequence is TGTGCCAGCAGCTTCCTCCGAGCGGGGGGGACGGATACGCAGTATTTT.

This clonotype was recorded a few times. This chain links TRBV10-3 with TRBJ2-1; D call uncertain. Germline V CDR1 and CDR2: ENHRY, SYGVKD. This CDR3 contains 12 residues. Trimming cost V 4 bases and J 9 bases, with 10 bases left between them. The CDR3 DNA is TGTGCCATCAGTGGGCAGGCTTCTGAGCAGTTCTTC. Translating it yields CAISGQASEQFF.

The chain combines TRBV5-1 with TRBJ1-2, with D perhaps matching TRBD1 (6 bases). Trimming removed 1 base from V and 4 bases from J, with 11 bases in between. Germline V lookup: CDR1 SGHRS, CDR2 YFSETQ. CDR3 size: 14 residues. The CDR3 is CASSLSGAPYGYTF. The CDR3 coding sequence is TGCGCCAGCAGCTTGTCAGGGGCCCCCTATGGCTACACCTTC.

CDR3 residues: CASSQDWGSTYQPQHF. The CDR3 DNA follows: TGCGCCAGCAGCCAAGATTGGGGCAGTACCTATCAGCCCCAGCATTTT. The chain has TRBV4-1 and TRBJ1-5; D is perhaps TRBD1 (5 bases). The CDR3 totals 16 residues. Deletions cut 0 bases from V and 5 bases from J, with 14 bases between. Germline assignment: CDR1 MGHRA and CDR2 YSYEKL.

The chain couples TRBV3-1 to TRBJ2-3, with a possible D match to TRBD2 (6 bases). This CDR3 region has 17 residues. Germline CDR1 is LGHDT and CDR2 is YNNKEL (reference sequence). Trimming took 1 base from V and 5 from J, leaving 19 bases between them. As DNA, the CDR3 is TGTGCCAGCAGCCAAGGGGTGAGACTAGGCCCGAGAGATACGCAGTATTTT. Protein product: CASSQGVRLGPRDTQYF.

The chain joins TRBV7-9 to TRBJ2-3, with D perhaps TRBD1 or TRBD2 (6 bases each). Germline V CDR1 and CDR2: SEHNR, FQNEAQ (reference sequence). V was pared by 1 base and J by 2 bases, with 13 bases between. This CDR3 spans 16 amino acids. As DNA, the CDR3 is TGTGCCAGCAGCTTAGAGGGGGGTCTCTTCACAGATACGCAGTATTTT. This sequence encodes CASSLEGGLFTDTQYF.